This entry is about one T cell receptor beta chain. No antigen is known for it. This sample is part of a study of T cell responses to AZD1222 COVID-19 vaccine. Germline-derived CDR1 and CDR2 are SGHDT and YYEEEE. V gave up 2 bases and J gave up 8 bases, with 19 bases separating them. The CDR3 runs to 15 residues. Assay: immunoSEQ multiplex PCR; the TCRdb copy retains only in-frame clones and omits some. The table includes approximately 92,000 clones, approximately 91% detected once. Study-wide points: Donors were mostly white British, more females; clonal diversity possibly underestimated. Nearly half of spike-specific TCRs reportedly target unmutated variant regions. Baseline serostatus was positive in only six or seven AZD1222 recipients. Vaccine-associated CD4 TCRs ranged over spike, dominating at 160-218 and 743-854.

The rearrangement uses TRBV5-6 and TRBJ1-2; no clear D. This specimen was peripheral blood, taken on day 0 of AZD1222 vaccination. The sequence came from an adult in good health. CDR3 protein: CASSFGVNIGDGYTF. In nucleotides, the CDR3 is TGTGCCAGCAGCTTCGGGGTTAACATCGGCGACGGCTACACCTTC.